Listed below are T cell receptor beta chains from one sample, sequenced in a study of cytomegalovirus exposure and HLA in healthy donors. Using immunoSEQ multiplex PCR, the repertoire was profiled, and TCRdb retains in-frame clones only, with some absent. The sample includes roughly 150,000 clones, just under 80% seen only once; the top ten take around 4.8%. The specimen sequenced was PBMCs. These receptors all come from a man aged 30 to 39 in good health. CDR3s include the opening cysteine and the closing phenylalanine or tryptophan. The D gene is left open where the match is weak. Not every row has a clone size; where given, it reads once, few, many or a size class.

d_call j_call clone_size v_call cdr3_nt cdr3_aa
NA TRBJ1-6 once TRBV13 TGTGCCAGCAGCTTAGGAGGGGAAGGGGGGGGCTCACCCCTCCACTTT CASSLGGEGGGSPLHF
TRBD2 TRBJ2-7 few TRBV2 TGTGCCAGCAGTATGGCTCTGGGGGGGGACCTATACGAGCAGTACTTC CASSMALGGDLYEQYF
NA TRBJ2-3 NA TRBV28 TGTGCCAGCACCGACAGGACCCGGGGCACAGATACGCAGTATTTT CASTDRTRGTDTQYF
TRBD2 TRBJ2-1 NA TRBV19 TGTGCCAGTTCTGACTTAGCGGGGGTGAGCAATGAGCAGTTCTTC CASSDLAGVSNEQFF
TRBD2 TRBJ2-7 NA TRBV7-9 TGTGCCAGCAGCACAAGCGGGAGTCTGGGCTACGAGCAGTACTTC CASSTSGSLGYEQYF
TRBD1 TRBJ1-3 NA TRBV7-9 TGTGCCAGCAGCTCACAAAACAGGGGATCGGGAAACACCATATATTTT CASSSQNRGSGNTIYF
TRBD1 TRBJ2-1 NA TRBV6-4 TGTGCCAGCAGTCCAACGACAGGGGGCAATGAGCAGTTCTTC CASSPTTGGNEQFF
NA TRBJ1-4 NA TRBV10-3 TGTGCCATCCGGGCGGGGGGAAATGAAAAACTGTCTTTT CAIRAGGNEKLSF
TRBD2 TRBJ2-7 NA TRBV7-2 TGTGCCAGCAGCTTAACTAGCGGGGCCTCCTGGTACGACGAGCAGTACTTC CASSLTSGASWYDEQYF
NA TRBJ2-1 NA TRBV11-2 TGTGCCAGCAGCTCCGTGGGGGTTACAGGGTTCGCGTTCTTC CASSSVGVTGFAFF
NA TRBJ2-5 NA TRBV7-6 TGTGCCAGCAGCTTATCGGACCAAGAGACCCAGTACTTC CASSLSDQETQYF
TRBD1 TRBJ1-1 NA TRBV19 TGTGCCAGTAGTATAACGTGGGGGACAGGGGTTTACACTGAAGCTTTCTTT CASSITWGTGVYTEAFF
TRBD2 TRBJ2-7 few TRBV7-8 TGTGCCAGTACCTTTACTCCGGGGGGGTACGAGCAGTACTTC CASTFTPGGYEQYF
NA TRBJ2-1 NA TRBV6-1 TGTGCCAGCAGTGGGACAGAGTACAATGAGCAGTTCTTC CASSGTEYNEQFF
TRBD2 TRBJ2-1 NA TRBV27 TGTGCCAGCAGTTTATCGCTACTAGCGGGAGGACGGTTCTTC CASSLSLLAGGRFF
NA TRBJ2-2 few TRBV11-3 TGTGCCAGCAGCTTACTGAACACCGGGGAGCTGTTTTTT CASSLLNTGELFF
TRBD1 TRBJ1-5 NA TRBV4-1 TGCGCCAGCAGCCAATACGGGACAGGGGGAGGTCAGCCCCAGCATTTT CASSQYGTGGGQPQHF
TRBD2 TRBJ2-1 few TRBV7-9 TGTGCCAGCAGCTTAGATTATGCGGGAGGGCGGGATGAGCAGTTCTTC CASSLDYAGGRDEQFF
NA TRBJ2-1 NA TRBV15 TGTGCCACCAGCGGGGGCCTTATGGCGCCGTTTAATGAGCAGTTCTTC CATSGGLMAPFNEQFF
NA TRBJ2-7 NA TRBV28 TGTGCCAGCAGCCTCGGCAGGTACGAGCAGTACTTC CASSLGRYEQYF
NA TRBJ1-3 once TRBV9 TGTGCCAGCAGCTCCCGACCACAGTCAAAGTCTGGAAACACCATATATTTT CASSSRPQSKSGNTIYF
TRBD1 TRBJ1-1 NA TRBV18 TGTGCCAGCTCACCACGGACAGGAAGAAACACTGAAGCTTTCTTT CASSPRTGRNTEAFF
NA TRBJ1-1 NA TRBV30 TGTGCCTGGAGTGTAACTGTGAACACTGAAGCTTTCTTT CAWSVTVNTEAFF
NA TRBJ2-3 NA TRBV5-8 TGTGCCAGCAGCTTGCAGGGAAGCACAGATACGCAGTATTTT CASSLQGSTDTQYF
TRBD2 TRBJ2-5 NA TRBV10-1 TGCGCCAGCAGTGGGGGCGTTAGCGGGACACAAGAGACCCAGTACTTC CASSGGVSGTQETQYF
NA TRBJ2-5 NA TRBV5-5 TGTGCCAGCAGCTTGGCGAGGGAGACCCAGTACTTC CASSLARETQYF
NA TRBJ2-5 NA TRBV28 TGTGCCAGCAGTTCACCTACAGGGGGAGGGGAGACCCAGTACTTC CASSSPTGGGETQYF
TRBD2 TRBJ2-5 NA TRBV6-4 TGTGCCAGCAGTGAGTTTCTAGCGGGACAAGAGACCCAGTACTTC CASSEFLAGQETQYF
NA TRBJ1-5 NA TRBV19 TGTGCCAGTAGTATAGATTGGGACACCCCGGTGCCCCAGCATTTT CASSIDWDTPVPQHF
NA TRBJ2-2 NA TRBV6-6 TGTGCCAGCAGTTACTCTGACTTCAGGGAGCTGTTTTTT CASSYSDFRELFF
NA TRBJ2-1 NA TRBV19 TGTGCCAGTAGTCAAGAAAGAACTAGCTCCTACAATGAGCAGTTCTTC CASSQERTSSYNEQFF
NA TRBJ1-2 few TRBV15 TGTGCCACCAGCGCCTCCTGGAAGTCGGGAGGCTACACCTTC CATSASWKSGGYTF
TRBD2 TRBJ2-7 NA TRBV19 TGTGCCAGTAGTAGGCAACCGCTAGCGGCCTCCTACGAGCAGTACTTC CASSRQPLAASYEQYF
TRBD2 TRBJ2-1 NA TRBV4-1 TGCGCCAGCAGCCAAGACGGGGGACTAGCGGGAGGTGGTGAGCAGTTCTTC CASSQDGGLAGGGEQFF
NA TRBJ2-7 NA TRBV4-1 TGCGCCAGCAGCCAAGATGAGGTGATTCTATCGTCCGAGCAGTACTTC CASSQDEVILSSEQYF
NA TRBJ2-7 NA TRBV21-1 TGTGCCAGCTTCCGGGGGAAGGGCTACGAGCAGTACTTC CASFRGKGYEQYF
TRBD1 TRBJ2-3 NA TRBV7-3 TGTGCCAGCAGCTTATGGGGTGGCAGGGGGACCACAGATACGCAGTATTTT CASSLWGGRGTTDTQYF
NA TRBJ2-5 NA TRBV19 TGTGCCAGTAGTCCCACAGACCAAGAGACCCAGTACTTC CASSPTDQETQYF
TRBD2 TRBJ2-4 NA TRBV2 TGTGCCAGCAGTGAAGCTGTTTATGGACTAGCTGGGGACAAAAACATTCAGTACTTC CASSEAVYGLAGDKNIQYF
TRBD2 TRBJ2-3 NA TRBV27 TGTGCCAGCAGTTTAAGCGCCGCTGGACTAGCGGGAGGGCCATTGGCAGATACGCAGTATTTT CASSLSAAGLAGGPLADTQYF
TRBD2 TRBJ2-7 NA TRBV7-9 TGTGCCAGCAGATCCACCGGGACTAGAAGGGGCGAGCAGTACTTC CASRSTGTRRGEQYF
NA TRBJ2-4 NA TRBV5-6 TGTGCCAGCAGCTTGCAAGCTAACATTCAGTACTTC CASSLQANIQYF
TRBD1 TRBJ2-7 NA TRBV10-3 TGTGCCATCAGTGACCCGACAGGGTGGAACGAGCAGTACTTC CAISDPTGWNEQYF
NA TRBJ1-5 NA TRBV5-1 TGCGCCAGCAGCTTGGCCTCGGGGAGCAATCAGCCCCAGCATTTT CASSLASGSNQPQHF
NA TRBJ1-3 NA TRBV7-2 TGTGCCAGCAGCTACCTTGCCAGCTCTGGAAACACCATATATTTT CASSYLASSGNTIYF
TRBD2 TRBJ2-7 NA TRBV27 TGTGCCAGCAGTTTAAAGGGACTAGCGTCCTACGAGCAGTACTTC CASSLKGLASYEQYF
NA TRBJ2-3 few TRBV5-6 TGTGCCAGCAGCTTGAGGCGGGTAACGCAGTATTTT CASSLRRVTQYF
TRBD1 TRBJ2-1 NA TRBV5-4 TGTGCCAGCACGTCCGGGACAGGGGGTTACAATGAGCAGTTCTTC CASTSGTGGYNEQFF
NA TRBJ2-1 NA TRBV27 TGTGCCAGCAGTTTAGGGGCGCATTACAATGAGCAGTTCTTC CASSLGAHYNEQFF
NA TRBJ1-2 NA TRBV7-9 TGTTCCAGCAGCTTTTCCCCTTTAAATGGCTACACCTTC CSSSFSPLNGYTF
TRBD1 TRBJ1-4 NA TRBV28 TGTGCCAGCAGTACAGGGGGCAAGGCTAATGAAAAACTGTTTTTT CASSTGGKANEKLFF
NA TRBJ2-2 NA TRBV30 TGTGCCTGGAGTGTGTATACGAACACCGGGGAGCTGTTTTTT CAWSVYTNTGELFF
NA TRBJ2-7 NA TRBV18 TGTGCCAGCTCACCACCGTCGAGCACCTACGAGCAGTACTTC CASSPPSSTYEQYF
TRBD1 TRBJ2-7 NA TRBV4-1 TGCGCCAGCAGCCAAGAATCGGACAGGGGTGATGGCGAGCAGTACTTC CASSQESDRGDGEQYF
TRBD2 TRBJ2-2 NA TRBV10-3 TGTGCCATCGGGACTAGTGGGACCGGGGAGCTGTTTTTT CAIGTSGTGELFF
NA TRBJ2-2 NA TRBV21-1 TGTGCCAGCAGCAAAGAGCCGGGGCGGAAGGACAGGGGGCGCGGGGAGCTGTTTTTT CASSKEPGRKDRGRGELFF
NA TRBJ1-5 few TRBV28 TGTGCCAGTACAGTAGTTAGCAATCAGCCCCAGCATTTT CASTVVSNQPQHF